These T cell receptor beta chains were read from a single sample in a study of identical twins. TCRdb reprocessed the 5' RACE reads with MiXCR, giving one entry per CDR3 protein. The sample carries 1.5 million to 2 million distinct CDR3 sequences, around 33% recorded once. Sequencing input: cord blood. All receptors come from a newborn girl in good health. CDR3s include the opening cysteine and the closing phenylalanine or tryptophan. Each record gives: clone size, D gene, CDR3 length, J gene, V gene, CDR3 protein, CDR3 DNA. The D gene is left open where the match is weak. Clone size is not always given. Where it is, it says once, few, many or a class for expanded clones.

abundance: few; d_gene: -; len: 13; j_gene: TRBJ2-1; v_gene: TRBV15; CDR3aa: CATSRAGRYEQFF; CDR3nt: TGTGCCACCAGCAGAGCGGGAAGGTATGAGCAGTTCTTC
abundance: -; d_gene: TRBD1; len: 16; j_gene: TRBJ1-4; v_gene: TRBV7-2; CDR3aa: CASSLTYRGANEKLFF; CDR3nt: TGTGCCAGCAGCTTAACCTACAGGGGGGCTAATGAAAAACTGTTTTTT
abundance: few; d_gene: -; len: 15; j_gene: TRBJ1-2; v_gene: TRBV12-3/TRBV12-4; CDR3aa: CASSPGRQVNYGYTF; CDR3nt: TGTGCCAGCAGTCCGGGCCGACAGGTTAACTATGGCTACACCTTC
abundance: few; d_gene: TRBD1; len: 16; j_gene: TRBJ2-3; v_gene: TRBV25-1; CDR3aa: CASSDSGTGRTDTQYF; CDR3nt: TGTGCCAGCAGTGACTCTGGGACAGGGCGCACAGATACGCAGTATTTT
abundance: -; d_gene: -; len: 15; j_gene: TRBJ2-7; v_gene: TRBV20-1; CDR3aa: CSAPRGGSISYEQYF; CDR3nt: TGCAGTGCTCCTCGAGGCGGGTCCATCTCCTACGAGCAGTACTTC
abundance: -; d_gene: -; len: 15; j_gene: TRBJ2-1; v_gene: TRBV5-1; CDR3aa: CASSMPGAVWREQFF; CDR3nt: TGCGCCAGCAGCATGCCGGGGGCCGTCTGGCGTGAGCAGTTCTTC
abundance: few; d_gene: TRBD1; len: 15; j_gene: TRBJ2-7; v_gene: TRBV4-1; CDR3aa: CASRTWTGADYEQYF; CDR3nt: TGCGCCAGCAGGACCTGGACAGGGGCCGACTACGAGCAGTACTTC
abundance: few; d_gene: TRBD1; len: 16; j_gene: TRBJ2-7; v_gene: TRBV15; CDR3aa: CATSRVPWTGGFEQYF; CDR3nt: TGTGCCACCAGCAGAGTTCCTTGGACAGGGGGCTTCGAGCAGTACTTC
abundance: -; d_gene: TRBD2; len: 17; j_gene: TRBJ2-5; v_gene: TRBV11-2; CDR3aa: CASSLDFRLAGGNEQYF; CDR3nt: TGTGCCAGCAGCTTAGATTTTCGACTAGCGGGAGGAAATGAGCAGTACTTC
abundance: few; d_gene: TRBD2; len: 17; j_gene: TRBJ2-1; v_gene: TRBV20-1; CDR3aa: CSARGFATSGSLHEQFF; CDR3nt: TGCAGTGCTAGAGGATTCGCGACTAGCGGGAGTCTCCATGAGCAGTTCTTC
abundance: many; d_gene: -; len: 13; j_gene: TRBJ2-7; v_gene: TRBV20-1; CDR3aa: CSASGSLSYEQYF; CDR3nt: TGCAGTGCTAGCGGGAGTCTCTCCTACGAGCAGTACTTC
abundance: -; d_gene: TRBD2; len: 14; j_gene: TRBJ2-1; v_gene: TRBV28; CDR3aa: CASWMGLAGVGRFF; CDR3nt: TGTGCCAGCTGGATGGGACTAGCGGGAGTAGGGCGGTTCTTC
abundance: -; d_gene: -; len: 14; j_gene: TRBJ1-1; v_gene: TRBV7-9; CDR3aa: CASSPWGADTEAFF; CDR3nt: TGTGCCAGCAGCCCCTGGGGGGCGGACACTGAAGCTTTCTTT
abundance: -; d_gene: -; len: 15; j_gene: TRBJ2-1; v_gene: TRBV10-3; CDR3aa: CAISDNGGPYSEQFF; CDR3nt: TGTGCCATCAGTGATAACGGGGGTCCCTACAGTGAGCAGTTCTTC
abundance: -; d_gene: -; len: 13; j_gene: TRBJ2-7; v_gene: TRBV27; CDR3aa: CPSSSKRAAEQYF; CDR3nt: TGTCCCAGCAGTTCTAAACGGGCGGCCGAGCAGTACTTC
abundance: -; d_gene: -; len: 15; j_gene: TRBJ1-1; v_gene: TRBV6-2/TRBV6-3; CDR3aa: CASQHYTGLHMRAFF; CDR3nt: TGTGCCAGCCAACACTACACAGGGCTGCACATGCGAGCTTTCTTT
abundance: few; d_gene: TRBD2; len: 14; j_gene: TRBJ2-5; v_gene: TRBV6-5; CDR3aa: CASSYGRAQETQYF; CDR3nt: TGTGCCAGCAGTTACGGGAGGGCCCAAGAGACCCAGTACTTC
abundance: few; d_gene: -; len: 13; j_gene: TRBJ2-7; v_gene: TRBV28; CDR3aa: CASRRGKGYEQYF; CDR3nt: TGTGCCAGCAGACGGGGGAAGGGGTACGAGCAGTACTTC
abundance: -; d_gene: -; len: 13; j_gene: TRBJ2-5; v_gene: TRBV29-1; CDR3aa: CSVEVGHQETQYF; CDR3nt: TGCAGCGTTGAGGTCGGACACCAAGAGACCCAGTACTTC
abundance: few; d_gene: -; len: 11; j_gene: TRBJ2-1; v_gene: TRBV2; CDR3aa: CASRGLGRQFF; CDR3nt: TGTGCCAGCAGAGGTCTAGGGCGGCAGTTCTTC
abundance: -; d_gene: -; len: 12; j_gene: TRBJ2-7; v_gene: TRBV19; CDR3aa: CATSKRSYEQYF; CDR3nt: TGTGCCACTTCTAAGCGGTCCTACGAGCAGTACTTC
abundance: few; d_gene: TRBD1; len: 16; j_gene: TRBJ2-3; v_gene: TRBV3-1; CDR3aa: CASSAQGAMRTDTQYF; CDR3nt: TGTGCCAGCAGCGCACAGGGGGCGATGCGCACAGATACGCAGTATTTT
abundance: few; d_gene: TRBD1; len: 15; j_gene: TRBJ2-2; v_gene: TRBV19; CDR3aa: CASSRDRGGTGDLFF; CDR3nt: TGTGCCAGTAGTCGGGACAGGGGAGGCACCGGGGATCTGTTTTTT
abundance: few; d_gene: -; len: 14; j_gene: TRBJ1-2; v_gene: TRBV19; CDR3aa: CASSSRRGLKGYTF; CDR3nt: TGTGCCAGTAGTTCCCGCAGGGGACTCAAAGGCTACACCTTC
abundance: few; d_gene: TRBD2; len: 15; j_gene: TRBJ2-3; v_gene: TRBV27; CDR3aa: CASSQAGGVQDTQYF; CDR3nt: TGTGCCAGCAGCCAAGCGGGGGGGGTTCAAGATACGCAGTATTTT
abundance: many; d_gene: -; len: 13; j_gene: TRBJ2-1; v_gene: TRBV27; CDR3aa: CASSFEGYNEQFF; CDR3nt: TGTGCCAGCAGTTTTGAAGGGTACAATGAGCAGTTCTTC
abundance: -; d_gene: -; len: 13; j_gene: TRBJ1-1; v_gene: TRBV15; CDR3aa: CATSRVANTEAFF; CDR3nt: TGTGCCACCAGCAGAGTCGCCAACACTGAAGCTTTCTTT